This T cell receptor (beta chain) was captured in a study of shared clonotypes between healthy human individuals. Study conclusions and caveats: The diversity represented, both genetic and in exposure history, was limited by few donors. An expected dependence of interdonor clonotype sharing on sequencing depth was noted. The naive CD4 repertoires of a handful of donors were compared, and around 5% of clonotypes were shared.

Naive CD8 cells comprised CD45RO-negative, CCR7-positively selected cells, excluding terminally differentiated effector memory CD45RA+ cells. Notes on this clone: The antigen remains undetermined.

Methods used by the authors: Junction-only sequences without quality scores were provided by ImmunoSEQ, so filtering was different. Measured with immunoSEQ multiplex PCR; TCRdb has only the in-frame clones, and not every one. From that table come the V and J calls and clone size; the DNA was used to work out D and trimming. The data contain around 1.9 million clones, approximately 94% of them singletons. Trimming removed 3 bases from V and 2 bases from J, with 8 bases in between. In germline, CDR1 is MNHEY, CDR2 SMNVEV (reference sequence). The CDR3 is 14 amino acids. The clonotype originates from a man younger than 30 in good health. Some clones in this sample may be carry-over from other donors' samples. The sequenced sample consisted of naive CD8+ T cells from PBMCs. This rearrangement joins TRBV27 to TRBJ1-3, with D possibly TRBD1 on 6 matching bases. CDR3 sequence: CASSLRGPGNTIYF. The CDR3 DNA follows: TGTGCCAGCAGTTTGCGGGGGCCTGGAAACACCATATATTTT.